The sequence of this T cell receptor (beta chain) was determined in a study of blood T cell repertoires in COVID-19. Study summary: The origin of the acute and convalescent COVID-19 samples was the United States, Italy and Spain. PBMCs, B-cell-depleted T cells, or T cells were the source of the cDNA or gDNA that made up the material.

V lost 2 bases and J 12 bases, leaving 11 bases between the germline ends. Germline V gene sequence: CDR1 MNHEY, CDR2 SVGEGT. The CDR3 runs to 12 residues. The Seattle patients joined while their infection was active and were tracked longitudinally afterward. Authors' data handling: Reference gene primer amplification yielded estimated nucleated cell counts. Clones were sequenced by immunoSEQ multiplex PCR, and TCRdb holds only the in-frame ones, with some missing. D and trimming come from the DNA, and the V and J calls and clone size come from that table. This table has approximately 350,000 clones, roughly 90% appearing once.

This sequence was found in a woman in her seventies with COVID-19, enrolled during active disease. V gene TRBV6-2 or TRBV6-3 combines with J gene TRBJ2-1; D is possibly TRBD2 (6 bases). The sample was peripheral blood. The DNA for the CDR3 is TGTGCCAGCAGTTACGGGGGACTGGGGCAGTTCTTC. As protein: CASSYGGLGQFF.